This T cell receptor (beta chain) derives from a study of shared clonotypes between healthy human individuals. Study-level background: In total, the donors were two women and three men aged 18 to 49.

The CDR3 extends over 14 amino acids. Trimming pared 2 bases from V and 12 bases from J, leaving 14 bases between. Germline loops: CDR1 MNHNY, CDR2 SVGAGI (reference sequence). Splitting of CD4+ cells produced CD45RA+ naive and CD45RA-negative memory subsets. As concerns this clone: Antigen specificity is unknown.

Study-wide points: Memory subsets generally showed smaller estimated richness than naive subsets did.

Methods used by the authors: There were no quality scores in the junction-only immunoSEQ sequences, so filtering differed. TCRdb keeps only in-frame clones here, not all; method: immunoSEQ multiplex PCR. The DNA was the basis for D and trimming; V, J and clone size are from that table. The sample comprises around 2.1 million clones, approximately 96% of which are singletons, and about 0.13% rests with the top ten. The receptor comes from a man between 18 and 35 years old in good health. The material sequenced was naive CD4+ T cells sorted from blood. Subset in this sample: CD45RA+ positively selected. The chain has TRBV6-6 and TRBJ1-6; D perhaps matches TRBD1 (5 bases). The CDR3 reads CASSYEQVAGPLHF. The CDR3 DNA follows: TGTGCCAGCAGTTACGAACAGGTGGCAGGACCCCTCCACTTT.